These 5 T cell receptor beta chains originate from one sample sequenced in a study of blood T cell repertoires in COVID-19. Some clones are missing from TCRdb's copy, which holds only in-frame ones; the method was immunoSEQ multiplex PCR. The table lists approximately 250,000 clones, 88% of them singletons. The sequenced sample consisted of PBMCs or T cells enriched from blood (not recorded which). These receptors came from a woman younger than 45 who had recovered from COVID-19.

The V and J genes are TRBV6-2 or TRBV6-3 and TRBJ2-7, with TRBD1 as a possible D gene (5 bases). Trimming stripped 6 bases from V and 3 bases from J, with 24 bases between. Germline V gives CDR1 MNHEY, CDR2 SVGEGT. The CDR3 contains 17 residues. The CDR3 sequence: CASSPRAPQGKFYEQYF. In DNA form, the CDR3 reads TGTGCCAGCAGCCCCAGGGCGCCCCAGGGTAAATTCTACGAGCAGTACTTC.

The J gene is TRBJ1-5, the V gene TRBV2, with TRBD1 matching over 7 bases. CDR1 is SNHLY and CDR2 is FYNNEI in the germline V gene. The V gene end was trimmed by 5 bases and the J gene end by 4 bases; junction bases not matched to a gene: 11. This CDR3 contains 16 residues. As DNA, the CDR3 is TGTGCCAGCAGTTCGGCCGGGACAGTATATAATCAGCCCCAGCATTTT. It encodes CASSSAGTVYNQPQHF.

V usage is TRBV27 and J usage is TRBJ1-1, with D unclear. Trimming pared 4 bases from V and 10 bases from J, leaving 16 bases between. CDR3 length: 13 amino acids. Per the germline V gene, CDR1 is MNHEY and CDR2 is SMNVEV (reference sequence). The CDR3 sequence: CASSSYLGEGAFF. The CDR3 DNA reads TGTGCCAGCAGTTCGTACCTCGGAGAGGGAGCTTTCTTT.

The chain employs TRBV28 and TRBJ1-4, with D possibly being TRBD1 (6 bases). Deletions cut 6 bases from V and 4 bases from J, with 15 bases between. CDR3 size: 15 residues. Per germline, CDR1 MDHEN and CDR2 SYDVKM. The CDR3 DNA reads as TGTGCCAGCAGAAGTACGACAGGCATTAATGAAAAACTGTTTTTT. It translates to CASRSTTGINEKLFF.

There are a few counts of this clone. The chain employs TRBV6-1 and TRBJ1-1; a weak D match, TRBD1 (6 bases). CDR3 length: 13 amino acids. Per germline, CDR1 MNHNS and CDR2 SASEGT. V was shortened by 2 bases and J by 11 bases, with 15 bases between the two germline ends. DNA of the CDR3: TGTGCCAGCAGTGAAACCCAGGGGCAGTCTGCTTTCTTT. It encodes CASSETQGQSAFF.